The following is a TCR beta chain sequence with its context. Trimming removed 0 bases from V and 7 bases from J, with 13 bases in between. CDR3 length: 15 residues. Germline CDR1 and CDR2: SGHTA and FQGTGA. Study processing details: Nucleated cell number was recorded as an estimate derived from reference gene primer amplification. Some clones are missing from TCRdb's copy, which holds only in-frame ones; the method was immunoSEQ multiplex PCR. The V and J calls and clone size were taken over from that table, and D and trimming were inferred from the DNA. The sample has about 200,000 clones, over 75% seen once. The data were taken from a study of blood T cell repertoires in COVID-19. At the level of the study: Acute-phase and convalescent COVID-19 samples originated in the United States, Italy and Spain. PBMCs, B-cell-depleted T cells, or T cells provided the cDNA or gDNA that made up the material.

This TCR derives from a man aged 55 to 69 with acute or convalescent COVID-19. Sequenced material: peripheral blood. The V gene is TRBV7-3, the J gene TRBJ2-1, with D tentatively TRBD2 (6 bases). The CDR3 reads CASSLTLGTSNEQFF. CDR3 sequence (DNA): TGTGCCAGCAGCTTAACCCTTGGGACTTCGAATGAGCAGTTCTTC. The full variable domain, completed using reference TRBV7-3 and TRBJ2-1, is GAGVSQTPSNKVTEKGKYVELRCDPISGHTALYWYRQSLGQGPEFLIYFQGTGAADDSGLPNDRFFAVRPEGSVSTLKIQRTERGDSAVYLCASSLTLGTSNEQFFGPGTRLTVL.